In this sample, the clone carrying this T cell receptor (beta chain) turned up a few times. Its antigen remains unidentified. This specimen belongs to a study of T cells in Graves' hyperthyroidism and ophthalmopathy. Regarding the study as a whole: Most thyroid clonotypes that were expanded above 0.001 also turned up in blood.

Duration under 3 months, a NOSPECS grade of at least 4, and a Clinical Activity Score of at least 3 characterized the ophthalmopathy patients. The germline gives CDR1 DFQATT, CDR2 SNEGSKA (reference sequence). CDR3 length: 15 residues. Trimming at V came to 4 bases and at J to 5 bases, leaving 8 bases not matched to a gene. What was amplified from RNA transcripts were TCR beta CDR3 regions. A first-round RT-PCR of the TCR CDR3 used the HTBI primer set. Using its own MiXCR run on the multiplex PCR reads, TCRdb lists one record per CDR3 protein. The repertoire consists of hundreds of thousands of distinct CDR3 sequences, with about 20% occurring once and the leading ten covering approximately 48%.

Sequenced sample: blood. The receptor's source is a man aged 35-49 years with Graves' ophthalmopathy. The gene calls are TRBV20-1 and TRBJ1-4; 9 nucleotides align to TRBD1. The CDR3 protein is CSATTGTGMNEKLFF. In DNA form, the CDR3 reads TGCAGTGCTACCACCGGGACAGGGATGAATGAAAAACTGTTTTTT.